This T cell receptor (beta chain) was sequenced in a study of cytomegalovirus exposure and HLA in healthy donors. Donors had nominal health at sampling but likely had unrecorded immune exposures. PCR was performed using 60 Vbeta and 13 Jbeta primers. Libraries were prepared by immunoSEQ multiplex PCR; TCRdb keeps only in-frame clonotypes and omits some of them. The top ten clones hold about 2.5% of a sample with roughly 150,000 clones, roughly 80% of them seen once. With 5 bases removed from V and 4 bases from J, the gap between germline ends came to 29 bases. The CDR3 has 19 amino acids. Germline-derived CDR1 and CDR2 are SGHTA and FQGNSA.

Source material: PBMCs. This TCR came from a male donor in good health and CMV-seronegative. The rearrangement joins TRBV7-2 to TRBJ1-2, with D uncertain. Here the CDR3 reads CASSRGFKVRGDGAYGYTF. Here the CDR3 DNA reads TGTGCCAGCAGCCGGGGTTTTAAGGTTCGGGGAGACGGCGCCTATGGCTACACCTTC.